Shown below are 5 T cell receptor beta chains from a single sample sequenced in a study of blood T cell repertoires in COVID-19. Assay: immunoSEQ multiplex PCR; the TCRdb copy retains only in-frame clones and omits some. The sample carries around 480,000 clones, approximately 88% recorded once. The sequenced material came from peripheral blood. These receptors all come from a woman aged 50 to 60 with COVID-19, enrolled during active disease.

This clone has only a few counts. J is TRBJ2-5 and V is TRBV5-6; 7 bases agree with TRBD1. The CDR3 spans 15 residues. Trimming cost V 4 bases and J 5 bases; bases outside gene matches: 11. Germline CDR1 SGHDT, CDR2 YYEEEE. This chain's CDR3 is CASSRRTGQRETQYF. The CDR3, as DNA: TGTGCCAGCAGCCGGCGCACGGGACAGAGGGAGACCCAGTACTTC.

Worth noting for this clone: Other DNA sequences in this specimen translate into the identical CDR3. CDR3 loop: CASSLGLGTDTQYF. As DNA, the CDR3 is TGCGCCAGCAGCTTGGGACTGGGCACAGATACGCAGTATTTT. The chain has TRBV5-1 and TRBJ2-3; D call uncertain. CDR3 length equals 14 residues. The germline V gene has CDR1 SGHRS and CDR2 YFSETQ. Trimming left V 0 bases short and J 1 base short, with 6 bases between.

The chain recombines TRBV12-5 with TRBJ1-1; D may be TRBD1 (5 bases). From germline, CDR1 is LGHNT and CDR2 FRNRAP. Trimming took 7 bases from V and 8 from J, leaving 14 bases between them. The CDR3 spans 12 residues. The CDR3 loop reads CASATTQGEAFF. In DNA, the CDR3 is TGTGCTAGTGCAACGACCCAGGGAGAAGCTTTCTTT. Full variable domain (missing parts from reference TRBV12-5 and TRBJ1-1): DARVTQTPRHKVTEMGQEVTMRCQPILGHNTVFWYRQTMMQGLELLAYFRNRAPLDDSGMPKDRFSAEMPDATLATLKIQPSEPRDSAVYFCASATTQGEAFFGQGTRLTVV.

The rearrangement links TRBV5-6 to TRBJ1-5; D unresolved. From germline, CDR1 is SGHDT and CDR2 YYEEEE. There are 15 residues in the CDR3. Trimming took off 3 bases at V and 3 bases at J, with 13 bases between the two ends. The CDR3 loop reads CASSSEPWPNQPQHF. The CDR3 coding sequence is TGTGCCAGCAGCTCCGAACCATGGCCCAATCAGCCCCAGCATTTT.

This chain connects TRBV6-1 to TRBJ1-2, with D possibly TRBD1 on 5 matching bases. Trimming shortened V by 3 bases and J by 7 bases, and 12 bases separated the two germline ends. CDR3 length equals 13 residues. The V gene's germline CDR1 is MNHNS and CDR2 SASEGT. CDR3 DNA sequence: TGTGCCAGCAGTGAGGACACCCTTCGTGGCTACACCTTC. As protein: CASSEDTLRGYTF.